Shown below are 6 T cell receptor beta chains from a single sample sequenced in a study of blood T cell repertoires in COVID-19. Produced via immunoSEQ multiplex PCR; TCRdb's table is partial and in-frame only. This table holds about 83,000 clones, about 84% found once. Material: peripheral blood. Receptors were obtained from a man aged 50 or older with active COVID-19.

V and J are TRBV7-3 and TRBJ2-3; 12 bases fit TRBD2. V lost 3 bases and J lost 4; bases outside the gene matches: 2. Germline values: CDR1 SGHTA, CDR2 FQGTGA. The CDR3 has 15 residues. CDR3 sequence: CASSFGLAGSDTQYF. Here the CDR3 DNA reads TGTGCCAGCAGCTTCGGACTAGCGGGATCAGATACGCAGTATTTT.

This chain uses TRBV25-1 with TRBJ2-5, with TRBD1 identical over 8 bases. Germline V gives CDR1 MGHDK, CDR2 SYGVNS. The V and J ends lost 8 bases and 5 bases, in that order; junction bases with no gene match: 10. This CDR3 is built from 14 residues. The CDR3 DNA sequence: TGTGCCAGCCGGAAGAGGAACAGGGGGGAGACCCAGTACTTC. Its protein is CASRKRNRGETQYF.

The CDR3 sequence: CASSDPPEDGYTF. The CDR3 DNA is TGTGCCAGCAGCGACCCACCCGAGGATGGCTACACCTTC. The rearrangement links TRBV28 to TRBJ1-2; no clear D gene. The CDR3 is made up of 13 amino acids. In germline, CDR1 is MDHEN, CDR2 SYDVKM. V was pared by 6 bases and J by 6 bases, with 14 bases between.

CDR3 protein: CASSTTGLGRGPYEQYF. CDR3 DNA: TGTGCCAGCAGTACTACCGGCCTGGGGCGGGGGCCTTACGAGCAGTACTTC. V and J are TRBV27 and TRBJ2-7; a possible D gene is TRBD2 (7 bases). The CDR3 totals 17 residues. V shed 5 bases and J shed 4 bases, with 24 bases lying between them. CDR1 is MNHEY and CDR2 is SMNVEV in the germline V gene (reference sequence).

V usage is TRBV15 and J usage is TRBJ2-3; perhaps TRBD1 as D (6 bases). Germline CDR1 reads LNHNV; CDR2 reads YYDKDF (reference sequence). The CDR3 runs 16 residues. Trimming cost V 0 bases and J 1 base, with 11 bases left between them. The CDR3 is CATSRDRGRRTDTQYF. Here the CDR3 DNA reads TGTGCCACCAGCAGAGACAGGGGACGTCGCACAGATACGCAGTATTTT.

CDR3 DNA sequence: TGCGCCAGCAGCTTGCAGGGGAATAATTCACCCCTCCACTTT. It translates to CASSLQGNNSPLHF. V gene TRBV5-1 combines with J gene TRBJ1-6; D is possibly TRBD1 (6 bases). The germline gives CDR1 SGHRS, CDR2 YFSETQ. The CDR3 is made up of 14 amino acids. V gave up 1 base and J gave up 5 bases, with 7 bases separating them.